This TCR beta chain came from a study of cytomegalovirus exposure and HLA in healthy donors. Study information: The roughly 130 validation repertoires used the same platform as the 650 to 800 first-cohort repertoires, a later analysis reported.

Assay used: immunoSEQ multiplex PCR; TCRdb lists only in-frame clones, some missing. The sample shows 140,000 to 150,000 clones, 90% to 95% of them seen only once. Study-wide points: A list of 150 or so TCR beta chains associated with cytomegalovirus was given. Within the approximately 110 validation repertoires, first-cohort TCR clusters tended to co-occur, according to a later analysis.

On this clone: Antigen specificity is unknown.

The CDR3 runs 16 residues. V lost 1 base, J lost 0 bases, and 12 bases lay in between. Germline CDR1 SGHNT, CDR2 YYREEE (reference sequence). The rearrangement joins TRBV5-4 to TRBJ2-3; D remains ambiguous. This sequence was found in a man younger than 35 in good health and CMV-seronegative. The sequencing sample was made of PBMCs. This chain's CDR3 is CASSLSRVSSTDTQYF. CDR3 bases: TGTGCCAGCAGCTTGTCCCGGGTCTCGAGCACAGATACGCAGTATTTT. The full variable domain, rest sourced from reference TRBV5-4 and TRBJ2-3, is ETGVTQSPTHLIKTRGQQVTLRCSSQSGHNTVSWYQQALGQGPQFIFQYYREEENGRGNFPPRFSGLQFPNYSSELNVNALELDDSALYLCASSLSRVSSTDTQYFGPGTRLTVL.